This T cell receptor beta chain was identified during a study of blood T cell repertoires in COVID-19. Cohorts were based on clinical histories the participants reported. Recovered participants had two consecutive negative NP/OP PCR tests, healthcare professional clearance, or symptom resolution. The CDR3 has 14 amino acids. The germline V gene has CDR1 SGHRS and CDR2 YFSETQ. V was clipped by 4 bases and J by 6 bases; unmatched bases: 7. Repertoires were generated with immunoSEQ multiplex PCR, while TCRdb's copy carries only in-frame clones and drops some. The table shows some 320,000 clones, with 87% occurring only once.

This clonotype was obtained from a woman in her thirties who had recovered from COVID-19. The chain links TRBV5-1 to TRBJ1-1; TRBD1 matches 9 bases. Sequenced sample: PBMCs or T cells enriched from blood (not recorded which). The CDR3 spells CASSRGQGNSEAFF. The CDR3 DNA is TGCGCCAGCAGCCGGGGACAGGGTAATTCTGAAGCTTTCTTT. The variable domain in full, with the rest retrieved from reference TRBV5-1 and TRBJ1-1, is KAGVTQTPRYLIKTRGQQVTLSCSPISGHRSVSWYQQTPGQGLQFLFEYFSETQRNKGNFPGRFSGRQFSNSRSEMNVSTLELGDSALYLCASSRGQGNSEAFFGQGTRLTVV.